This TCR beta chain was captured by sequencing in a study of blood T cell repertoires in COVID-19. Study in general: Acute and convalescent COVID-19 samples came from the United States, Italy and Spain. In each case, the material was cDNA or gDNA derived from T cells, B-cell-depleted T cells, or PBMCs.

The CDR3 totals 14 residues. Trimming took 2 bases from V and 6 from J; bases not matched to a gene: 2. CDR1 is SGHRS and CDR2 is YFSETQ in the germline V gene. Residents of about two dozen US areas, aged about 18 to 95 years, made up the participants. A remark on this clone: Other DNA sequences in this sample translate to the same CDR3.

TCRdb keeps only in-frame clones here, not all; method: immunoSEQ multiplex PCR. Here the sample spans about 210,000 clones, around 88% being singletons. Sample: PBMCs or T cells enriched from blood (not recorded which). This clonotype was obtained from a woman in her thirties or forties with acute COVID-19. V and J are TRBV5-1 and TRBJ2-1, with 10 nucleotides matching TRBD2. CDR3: CASSFSGGGNEQFF. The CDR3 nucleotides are TGCGCCAGCAGCTTCAGCGGGGGGGGCAATGAGCAGTTCTTC.